One sample yielded the 28 T cell receptor beta chains listed below, sequenced in a study of blood T cell repertoires in COVID-19. Produced via immunoSEQ multiplex PCR; TCRdb's table is partial and in-frame only. The table shows roughly 140,000 clones, with approximately 85% occurring only once. Sequencing was performed on peripheral blood. The receptors were sampled from a man aged 50 or older with acute or convalescent COVID-19.

The J gene is TRBJ2-7, the V gene TRBV11-2; 15 positions agree with TRBD2. V dropped 6 bases and J dropped 7; count of bases not matched to a gene: 10. This CDR3 is 16 amino acids long. CDR1 and CDR2 (germline): SGHAT, FQNNGV. CDR3 loop: CASSSPGLAGGQEQYF. DNA of the CDR3: TGTGCCAGCAGTTCGCCAGGACTAGCGGGAGGGCAGGAGCAGTACTTC.

This chain connects TRBV6-5 to TRBJ1-1, with 7 bases aligning to TRBD1. Germline V gives CDR1 MNHEY, CDR2 SVGAGI. The CDR3 covers 15 residues. After removal of 0 bases from V and 4 bases from J, the junction contained 5 bases not matched to a gene. The CDR3 DNA sequence: TGTGCCAGCAGTTACTCGGGACAGCAGGGCACTGAAGCTTTCTTT. Its translation: CASSYSGQQGTEAFF.

The rearrangement links TRBV6-5 to TRBJ2-7; perhaps TRBD2 as D (6 bases). V was clipped by 6 bases and J by 7 bases, with 22 bases between them. Germline CDR1 MNHEY, CDR2 SVGAGI. This CDR3 comprises 15 residues. This chain's CDR3 is CASRPETRPVREQYF. The DNA for the CDR3 is TGTGCCAGCAGGCCCGAGACTAGACCCGTGCGGGAGCAGTACTTC.

The rearrangement uses TRBV24-1 and TRBJ2-2; tentatively, D is TRBD2 (5 bases). The CDR3 totals 17 residues. Germline V gene data show CDR1 as KGHDR and CDR2 as SFDVKD. V was pared by 0 bases and J by 4 bases, with 14 bases between. In nucleotides, the CDR3 is TGTGCCACCAGTGATTTGAACCCGAGGGTATCCACCGGGGAGCTGTTTTTT. Its translation: CATSDLNPRVSTGELFF.

A single count supports this clone. The chain couples TRBV5-5 to TRBJ1-6; 7 nucleotides agree with TRBD1. This CDR3 contains 16 residues. Germline CDR1 SGHKS, CDR2 YYEKEE (reference sequence). Unmatched junction bases numbered 12, after V lost 4 bases and J lost 8 bases. CDR3 in DNA: TGTGCCAGCAGCGGTAAACGGGACAGCCTTTATTCACCCCTCCACTTT. This translates into CASSGKRDSLYSPLHF.

In this sample, this clone turned up once. The rearrangement joins TRBV6-5 to TRBJ1-5; D gene uncertain. V was pared by 2 bases and J by 3 bases, with 5 bases between. The germline gives CDR1 MNHEY, CDR2 SVGAGI. This CDR3 region has 13 residues. CDR3 coding DNA: TGTGCCAGCAGTTACGACAACAATCAGCCCCAGCATTTT. It translates to CASSYDNNQPQHF.

This rearrangement joins TRBV19 to TRBJ1-2; no firm D call. V dropped 7 bases and J dropped 1 base, with 13 bases sitting between them. The length of the CDR3 is 14 residues. Per the germline V gene, CDR1 is LNHDA and CDR2 is SQIVND (reference sequence). CDR3 DNA: TGTGCCAGTACGTGGGTCGGAGATAACTATGGCTACACCTTC. This sequence encodes CASTWVGDNYGYTF.

In nucleotides, the CDR3 is TGTGCCAGTAGTAAGACGGGACAGGGGATGCGTAATTCACCCCTCCACTTT. Translating it yields CASSKTGQGMRNSPLHF. This chain connects TRBV19 to TRBJ1-6; 10 nucleotides line up with TRBD1. V was pared by 4 bases and J by 6 bases, with 9 bases of the junction left unmatched. Germline assignment: CDR1 LNHDA and CDR2 SQIVND (reference sequence). The CDR3 contains 17 residues.

V gene TRBV3-1 (or the pseudogene TRBV3-2) combines with J gene TRBJ1-6; D uncertain. V lost 3 bases, J lost 9 bases, and 18 bases lay in between. CDR3 size: 16 residues. The germline V gene encodes CDR1 LGHDT and CDR2 YNNKEL (reference sequence). The CDR3 spells CASSHRHEVIGSPLHF. The CDR3, as DNA: TGTGCCAGCAGCCATCGGCACGAGGTAATCGGTTCACCCCTCCACTTT.

This rearrangement joins TRBV9 to TRBJ1-3; 7 bases match TRBD1. This CDR3 region has 14 residues. Looked up from germline, CDR1 is SGDLS and CDR2 is YYNGEE. The V and J ends lost 5 bases and 0 bases, in that order; junction bases with no gene match: 2. DNA for the CDR3: TGTGCCAGCAGGGGACAGAGCTCTGGAAACACCATATATTTT. Amino acids: CASRGQSSGNTIYF.

A few counts support this clone. The chain combines TRBV24-1 with TRBJ2-5, with a weak D call TRBD1 (7 bases). The V gene's germline CDR1 is KGHDR and CDR2 SFDVKD. V gave up 8 bases and J gave up 2 bases, with 20 bases separating them. The CDR3 contains 16 residues. For the CDR3, the DNA is TGTGCCACCACCGAAGGAGGGGGCAGAGAACAAGAGACCCAGTACTTC. It is translated as CATTEGGGREQETQYF.

The V gene is TRBV5-5, the J gene TRBJ1-2; D call uncertain. The CDR3 is 16 residues long. With 0 bases removed from V and 7 bases from J, the gap between germline ends came to 19 bases. CDR1 is SGHKS, CDR2 YYEKEE, per germline (reference sequence). CDR3 sequence reads: CASSLDPWEGGFGYTF. The CDR3 coding sequence is TGTGCCAGCAGCTTGGACCCCTGGGAGGGCGGTTTTGGCTACACCTTC.

The chain couples TRBV19 to TRBJ1-5; D not certain. Germline CDR1 and CDR2: LNHDA and SQIVND (reference sequence). Trimming took off 7 bases at V and 0 bases at J, with 13 bases between the two ends. The CDR3 is 15 residues long. CDR3 nucleotide sequence: TGTGCCAGTACCCTTTACGACAATAGCAATCAGCCCCAGCATTTT. It translates to CASTLYDNSNQPQHF.

The chain joins TRBV19 to TRBJ1-1, with TRBD1 matching 7 bases. Germline CDR1 reads LNHDA; CDR2 reads SQIVND (reference sequence). Trimming removed 4 bases from V and 3 bases from J; junction bases left unmatched: 5. This CDR3 has 14 amino acids. The CDR3: CASSKGQSHTEAFF. The CDR3 nucleotides are TGTGCCAGTAGTAAGGGACAGAGCCACACTGAAGCTTTCTTT.

This clone was observed once. The V call is TRBV27, the J call TRBJ2-1, with TRBD2 matching 9 bases. J was trimmed by 7 bases and V by 2 bases; bases with no gene match: 3. The germline gives CDR1 MNHEY, CDR2 SMNVEV (reference sequence). This CDR3 comprises 14 residues. CDR3 nucleotide sequence: TGTGCCAGCAGTTTAGCGGGGGGGCCTAATGAGCAGTTCTTC. It translates to CASSLAGGPNEQFF.

The V and J genes are TRBV28 and TRBJ2-3, with 8 bases matching TRBD1. The CDR3 contains 16 residues. V dropped 3 bases and J dropped 6; count of bases not matched to a gene: 11. CDR1 is MDHEN and CDR2 is SYDVKM in the germline V gene. Written as DNA, the CDR3 is TGTGCCAGCAGTTTCTCTGGACAGGGACAGCAGGATACGCAGTATTTT. This encodes CASSFSGQGQQDTQYF.

The J gene is TRBJ1-1, the V gene TRBV3-1 (or the pseudogene TRBV3-2); 10 nucleotides line up with TRBD1. The trim removed 3 bases at V and 1 base at J, leaving 8 bases unmatched. The germline CDR1 and CDR2 sequences are LGHDT and YNNKEL (reference sequence). CDR3 size: 17 residues. The CDR3 loop is CASSHPGQGPQNTEAFF. CDR3 DNA: TGTGCCAGCAGCCATCCGGGACAGGGGCCGCAGAACACTGAAGCTTTCTTT.

The chain carries TRBV19 and TRBJ2-7; TRBD1 matches at 11 bases. The CDR3 loop spans 14 amino acids. Trimming removed 3 bases from V and 2 bases from J; junction bases left unmatched: 0. The germline V gene encodes CDR1 LNHDA and CDR2 SQIVND (reference sequence). Written as DNA, the CDR3 is TGTGCCAGTAGTATGGGACAGGGGGCCTACGAGCAGTACTTC. Protein sequence: CASSMGQGAYEQYF.

This clone is a singleton in its sample. The chain joins TRBV3-1 (or the pseudogene TRBV3-2) to TRBJ2-5; 8 bases are a match to TRBD2. V gave up 4 bases and J gave up 2 bases; unmatched junction bases: 9. Germline CDR1 reads LGHDT; CDR2 reads YNNKEL (reference sequence). The CDR3 runs 16 residues. CDR3 sequence: CASSPWGASGQETQYF. The CDR3 region has the DNA TGTGCCAGCAGCCCGTGGGGGGCTAGCGGGCAAGAGACCCAGTACTTC.

This clone was counted only a few times. CDR3 amino acids: CASGGGTSYNEQFF. Here the CDR3 DNA reads TGTGCCAGCGGCGGCGGGACCTCCTACAATGAGCAGTTCTTC. The chain links TRBV28 to TRBJ2-1, with D tentatively TRBD2 (6 bases). The CDR3 is 14 residues long. With 8 bases removed from V and 0 bases from J, the gap between germline ends came to 11 bases. Germline V gene lookup returns CDR1 MDHEN and CDR2 SYDVKM. Full variable domain (missing parts from reference TRBV28 and TRBJ2-1): DVKVTQSSRYLVKRTGEKVFLECVQDMDHENMFWYRQDPGLGLRLIYFSYDVKMKEKGDIPEGYSVSREKKERFSLILESASTNQTSMYLCASGGGTSYNEQFFGPGTRLTVL.

The V call is TRBV4-1, the J call TRBJ2-2; D not resolved. CDR1 is MGHRA and CDR2 is YSYEKL in the germline V gene. The CDR3 sequence is 15 residues long. V lost 1 base to trimming and J lost 6 bases, with 12 bases between them. CDR3 in DNA: TGCGCCAGCAGCCAAGTCGACATGGGTGCCGGGGAGCTGTTTTTT. Translated: CASSQVDMGAGELFF.

As for this clone: Other DNA variants within this sample encode the same CDR3. The chain couples TRBV5-1 to TRBJ1-1; 7 bases are shared with TRBD1. The V segment lost 4 bases and the J segment 0 bases; nucleotides outside the gene matches: 3. This CDR3 is built from 14 residues. The germline CDR1 and CDR2 sequences are SGHRS and YFSETQ. CDR3 in amino acids: CASSLGTVNTEAFF. The DNA of the CDR3 is TGCGCCAGCAGCCTCGGGACAGTGAACACTGAAGCTTTCTTT.

This chain uses TRBV30 with TRBJ2-7, with 8 bases matching TRBD2. This CDR3 contains 12 residues. Germline lookup yields CDR1 GTSNPN and CDR2 SVGIG (reference sequence). With V trimmed by 3 bases and J by 5 bases, 3 bases remained unmatched. This CDR3 reads CAWRGLGDEQYF. CDR3 DNA sequence: TGTGCCTGGAGGGGACTAGGGGACGAGCAGTACTTC.

This clone was seen more than once but under ten times. The V call is TRBV29-1, the J call TRBJ1-2; D gene unclear. Trimming took 6 bases from V and 1 from J, leaving 15 bases between them. The CDR3 covers 14 residues. Germline V gene lookup returns CDR1 SQVTM and CDR2 ANQGSEA. The CDR3 DNA reads TGCAGCGTCTCAGGCGGGGAACTTAACTATGGCTACACCTTC. Translated: CSVSGGELNYGYTF.

The chain combines TRBV5-1 with TRBJ2-5; 9 bases agree with TRBD1. Unmatched junction bases numbered 2, after V lost 4 bases and J lost 1 base. The CDR3 extends over 14 amino acids. In germline, CDR1 is SGHRS, CDR2 YFSETQ. In DNA, the CDR3 is TGCGCCAGCAGCCGGACAGGGGTCCAAGAGACCCAGTACTTC. Amino acids: CASSRTGVQETQYF.

The chain combines TRBV7-2 with TRBJ2-5, with a weak D call TRBD1 (5 bases). Germline loops: CDR1 SGHTA, CDR2 FQGNSA. The ends were cut back, 4 bases at V and 5 bases at J, with 11 bases in the middle. The CDR3 is made up of 13 amino acids. The CDR3: CASSYQGGETQYF. The CDR3 nucleotides read TGTGCCAGCAGCTACCAGGGTGGGGAGACCCAGTACTTC.

This chain uses TRBV24-1 with TRBJ2-1, with 14 bases identical to TRBD2. Germline V gene sequence: CDR1 KGHDR, CDR2 SFDVKD. Trimming took 3 bases from V and 9 from J; bases not matched to a gene: 12. The CDR3 spans 18 residues. CDR3 amino acids: CATSDPLSGTSGRAEQFF. The CDR3 nucleotides read TGTGCCACCAGTGATCCATTATCCGGGACTAGCGGGAGAGCTGAGCAGTTCTTC.

In its sample, this clone was seen once. The genes are TRBV9 and TRBJ1-1; D is possibly TRBD1 (6 bases). The CDR3 covers 16 residues. The germline CDR1 and CDR2 sequences are SGDLS and YYNGEE. Trimming took 4 bases from V and 0 from J, leaving 16 bases between them. CDR3 DNA sequence: TGTGCCAGCAGCTCCCGGGGGGACATACTGAACACTGAAGCTTTCTTT. Translation: CASSSRGDILNTEAFF.